Listed here are 21 T cell receptor beta chains from one sample, sequenced in a study of blood T cell repertoires in COVID-19. Only in-frame clones appear in the TCRdb table, and some are missing; sequencing was by immunoSEQ multiplex PCR. The sample holds over 110,000 clones, 80% seen once. Sequencing input: peripheral blood. The receptors originated from a man between 65 and 80 years old who had recovered from COVID-19.

This rearrangement joins TRBV15 to TRBJ2-6; possible D gene TRBD1, 5 bases. With 0 bases removed from V and 2 bases from J, the gap between germline ends came to 11 bases. Germline values: CDR1 LNHNV, CDR2 YYDKDF (reference sequence). The CDR3 contains 17 residues. The CDR3 here is CATSRDFRATGANVLTF. CDR3 nucleotides: TGTGCCACCAGCAGAGATTTCAGGGCCACTGGGGCCAACGTCCTGACTTTC.

DNA of the CDR3: TGCGCCAGCAGCTTGGCTCCGGTTAATGAGCAGTTCTTC. Protein: CASSLAPVNEQFF. This chain connects TRBV5-1 to TRBJ2-1; no clear D. Germline CDR1 reads SGHRS; CDR2 reads YFSETQ. V dropped 0 bases and J dropped 7 bases, with 8 bases sitting between them. CDR3 length: 13 residues.

The chain recombines TRBV12-5 with TRBJ2-7; 7 bases fit TRBD2. The J segment lost 6 bases and the V segment lost 2 bases, leaving 4 bases of the junction unmatched. The CDR3 totals 13 residues. Germline assignment: CDR1 LGHNT and CDR2 FRNRAP. CDR3 protein: CASGLKREGEQYF. The CDR3 DNA is TGTGCTAGTGGTTTGAAAAGGGAGGGCGAGCAGTACTTC. Full variable domain (remainder filled in from reference TRBV12-5 and TRBJ2-7): DARVTQTPRHKVTEMGQEVTMRCQPILGHNTVFWYRQTMMQGLELLAYFRNRAPLDDSGMPKDRFSAEMPDATLATLKIQPSEPRDSAVYFCASGLKREGEQYFGPGTRLTVT.

The chain employs TRBV5-6 and TRBJ1-4, with 7 bases lining up with TRBD1. Germline CDR1 is SGHDT and CDR2 is YYEEEE. The CDR3 runs to 14 residues. J lost 4 bases, V lost 4 bases, and 4 bases had no gene match. The CDR3 region is CASSPTGVNEKLFF. DNA for the CDR3: TGTGCCAGCAGCCCAACAGGGGTTAATGAAAAACTGTTTTTT.

The rearrangement joins TRBV4-1 to TRBJ1-1, with D tentatively TRBD1 (5 bases). Germline values: CDR1 MGHRA, CDR2 YSYEKL. The CDR3 is 13 amino acids. V shed 5 bases and J shed 3 bases, with 10 bases lying between them. CDR3 DNA: TGCGCCAGCAGCTTAGGGGTGGACACTGAAGCTTTCTTT. Its translation is CASSLGVDTEAFF.

The chain couples TRBV11-2 to TRBJ2-1; 13 nucleotides agree with TRBD2. This CDR3 spans 16 amino acids. From germline, CDR1 is SGHAT and CDR2 FQNNGV. V lost 1 base and J lost 6; bases outside the gene matches: 3. CDR3 nucleotides: TGTGCCAGCAGCTTAGTTTGGACTAGCGGGAGCAATGAGCAGTTCTTC. It is translated as CASSLVWTSGSNEQFF.

The chain uses TRBV5-6 and TRBJ1-3; TRBD1 might be the D (6 bases). Germline loops: CDR1 SGHDT, CDR2 YYEEEE. The CDR3 sequence is 15 residues long. Trimming shortened V by 0 bases and J by 4 bases, and 11 bases separated the two germline ends. In nucleotides, the CDR3 is TGTGCCAGCAGCTTGGTGATAGGGGGAGGAAACACCATATATTTT. The encoded protein is CASSLVIGGGNTIYF.

The CDR3 spells CASSPYRGSSYEQYF. The CDR3 coding sequence is TGTGCCAGCTCGCCTTACAGGGGAAGCTCCTACGAGCAGTACTTC. This chain links TRBV18 with TRBJ2-7, with 7 positions matching TRBD1. The CDR3 is 15 residues long. After removal of 6 bases from V and 0 bases from J, the junction contained 8 bases not matched to a gene. The germline V gene encodes CDR1 KGHSH and CDR2 LQKENI.

The chain carries TRBV3-1 (or the pseudogene TRBV3-2) and TRBJ2-5, with unresolved D. V lost 0 bases, J lost 9 bases, and 5 bases lay in between. Looked up from germline, CDR1 is LGHDT and CDR2 is YNNKEL (reference sequence). The CDR3 is made up of 11 amino acids. The CDR3 loop reads CASSQELAQYF. CDR3 nucleotides: TGTGCCAGCAGCCAAGAGTTAGCCCAGTACTTC.

The V call is TRBV6-6, the J call TRBJ2-2; perhaps TRBD1 as D (5 bases). This CDR3 contains 13 residues. Germline V gives CDR1 MNHNY, CDR2 SVGAGI (reference sequence). Trimming took off 5 bases at V and 4 bases at J, with 8 bases between the two ends. The CDR3 DNA reads as TGTGCCAGCAGTATTGACAGCACCGGGGAGCTGTTTTTT. Protein product: CASSIDSTGELFF.

The CDR3 loop reads CASSRPRAQETQYF. In nucleotides, the CDR3 is TGTGCCAGCAGCCGCCCCCGAGCTCAAGAGACCCAGTACTTC. V and J are TRBV7-9 and TRBJ2-5; D is undetermined. This CDR3 spans 14 amino acids. Germline V gene lookup returns CDR1 SEHNR and CDR2 FQNEAQ (reference sequence). Trimming removed 5 bases at V and 2 bases at J, with 12 bases between. The variable domain in full, with the rest retrieved from reference TRBV7-9 and TRBJ2-5, is DTGVSQNPRHKITKRGQNVTFRCDPISEHNRLYWYRQTLGQGPEFLTYFQNEAQLEKSRLLSDRFSAERPKGSFSTLEIQRTEQGDSAMYLCASSRPRAQETQYFGPGTRLLVL.

V is TRBV18 and J is TRBJ2-2; no clear D gene. The CDR3 loop spans 15 amino acids. V lost 2 bases to trimming and J lost 3 bases, with 10 bases between them. Germline lookup yields CDR1 KGHSH and CDR2 LQKENI. The CDR3 nucleotides are TGTGCCAGCTCACCAGCGGCAGATTACACCGGGGAGCTGTTTTTT. It codes for CASSPAADYTGELFF.

V gene TRBV6-5 combines with J gene TRBJ2-7, with 9 bases lining up with TRBD1. Germline-derived CDR1 and CDR2 are MNHEY and SVGAGI. CDR3 length equals 15 residues. Trimming at V came to 6 bases and at J to 2 bases, leaving 8 bases not matched to a gene. CDR3 sequence: CASRPRQGGTYEQYF. The CDR3 DNA reads TGTGCCAGCAGACCCCGACAGGGGGGTACCTACGAGCAGTACTTC.

The chain combines TRBV29-1 with TRBJ1-2, with D maybe TRBD1 (5 bases). The CDR3 is 13 residues long. In germline, CDR1 is SQVTM, CDR2 ANQGSEA. Between the trimmed V and J ends, which lost 3 bases and 0 bases, there was a span of 8 bases. This chain's CDR3 is CSVDRDSNYGYTF. The CDR3 bases are TGCAGCGTTGACAGGGATTCTAACTATGGCTACACCTTC.

This clone occurred once. V and J are TRBV9 and TRBJ2-1; TRBD2 agrees at 7 bases. Germline loops: CDR1 SGDLS, CDR2 YYNGEE. V trimming: 4 bases; J trimming: 6 bases; junction bases outside the gene matches: 7. The CDR3 loop spans 14 amino acids. The DNA of the CDR3 is TGTGCCAGCAGCCCCCGGGTAGCGGGCAATGAGCAGTTCTTC. As protein: CASSPRVAGNEQFF.

The chain uses TRBV5-1 and TRBJ2-7; maybe TRBD2 (7 bases). V was pared by 4 bases and J by 1 base, with 18 bases between. The CDR3 is 16 amino acids. Germline CDR1 reads SGHRS; CDR2 reads YFSETQ. CDR3 nucleotide sequence: TGCGCCAGCAGCGAGGGGGGGTTCAGCGGTTCCTACGAGCAGTACTTC. It encodes CASSEGGFSGSYEQYF.

The V and J genes are TRBV18 and TRBJ2-7, with TRBD1 matching 7 bases. CDR3 length: 15 residues. Per the germline V gene, CDR1 is KGHSH and CDR2 is LQKENI. J gave up 4 bases and V 1 base, and 7 bases lay outside the gene matches. The CDR3 DNA is TGTGCCAGCTCACCACGTCAAACAGGGGTTTACGAGCAGTACTTC. Translation: CASSPRQTGVYEQYF.

For the CDR3, the DNA is TGCGCCAGCAGCTTGTTCGGGACAGGGTCAACCGAGCAGTACTTC. It codes for CASSLFGTGSTEQYF. V and J are TRBV5-1 and TRBJ2-7; 9 bases fit TRBD1. This CDR3 region has 15 residues. The germline gives CDR1 SGHRS, CDR2 YFSETQ. J was trimmed by 6 bases and V by 1 base; bases with no gene match: 8.

CDR3 in DNA: TGTGCCAGCAGTTCCCGAGGAGATACGCAGTATTTT. Protein product: CASSSRGDTQYF. This chain links TRBV6-9 with TRBJ2-3; no reliable D call. CDR1 and CDR2 (germline): MNHGY, SVAAGI. Deletions cut 4 bases from V and 5 bases from J, with 7 bases between. CDR3 length: 12 amino acids.

V is TRBV6-5 and J is TRBJ1-4; 9 nucleotides agree with TRBD1. The CDR3 is 14 residues long. The V and J ends lost 11 bases and 2 bases, in that order; junction bases with no gene match: 6. Germline-derived CDR1 and CDR2 are MNHEY and SVGAGI. The CDR3 loop reads CAGRQGGTNEKLFF. In DNA form, the CDR3 reads TGTGCCGGTAGACAGGGGGGCACTAATGAAAAACTGTTTTTT.

The V call is TRBV4-1, the J call TRBJ1-2; maybe TRBD1 (5 bases). V was cut by 3 bases and J by 4 bases, with 15 bases left in between. The CDR3 has 15 residues. Germline-derived CDR1 and CDR2 are MGHRA and YSYEKL. The CDR3 here is CASSHNNGGIYGYTF. The CDR3 DNA reads TGCGCCAGCAGCCACAATAACGGGGGGATCTATGGCTACACCTTC.